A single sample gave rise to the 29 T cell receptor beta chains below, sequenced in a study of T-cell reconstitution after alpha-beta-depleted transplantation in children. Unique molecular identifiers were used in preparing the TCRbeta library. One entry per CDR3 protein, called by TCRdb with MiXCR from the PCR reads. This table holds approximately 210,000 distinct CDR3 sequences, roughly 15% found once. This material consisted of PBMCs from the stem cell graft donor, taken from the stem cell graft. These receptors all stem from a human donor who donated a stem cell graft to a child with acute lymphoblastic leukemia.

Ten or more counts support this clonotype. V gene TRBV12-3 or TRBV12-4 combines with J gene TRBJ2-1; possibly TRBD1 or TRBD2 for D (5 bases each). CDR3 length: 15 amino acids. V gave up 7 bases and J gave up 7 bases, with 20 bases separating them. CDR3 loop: CASMTGPSLGNEQFF. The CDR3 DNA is TGTGCCAGCATGACGGGGCCGAGTCTCGGTAATGAGCAGTTCTTC.

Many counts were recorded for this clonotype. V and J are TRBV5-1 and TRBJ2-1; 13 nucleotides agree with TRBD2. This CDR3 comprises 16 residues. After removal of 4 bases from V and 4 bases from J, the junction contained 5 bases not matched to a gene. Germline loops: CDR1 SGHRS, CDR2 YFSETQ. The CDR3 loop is CASSPGTSGKYNEQFF. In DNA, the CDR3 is TGCGCCAGCAGCCCAGGGACTAGCGGGAAATACAATGAGCAGTTCTTC.

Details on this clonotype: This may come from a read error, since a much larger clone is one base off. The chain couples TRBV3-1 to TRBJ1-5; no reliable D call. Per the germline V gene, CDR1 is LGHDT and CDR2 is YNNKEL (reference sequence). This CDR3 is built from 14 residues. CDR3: CAGSHGSRNQPQHF. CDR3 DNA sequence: TGTGCCGGCAGCCACGGCAGCCGCAATCAGCCCCAGCATTTT.

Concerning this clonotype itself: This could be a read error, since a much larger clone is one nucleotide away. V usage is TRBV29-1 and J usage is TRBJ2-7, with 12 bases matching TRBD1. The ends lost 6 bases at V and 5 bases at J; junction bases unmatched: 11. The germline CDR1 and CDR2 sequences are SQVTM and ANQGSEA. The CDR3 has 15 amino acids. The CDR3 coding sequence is TGCAGCGTCGATATCACCGGGACAGGGGGCGACGAGCAGTACTTC. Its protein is CSVDITGTGGDEQYF.

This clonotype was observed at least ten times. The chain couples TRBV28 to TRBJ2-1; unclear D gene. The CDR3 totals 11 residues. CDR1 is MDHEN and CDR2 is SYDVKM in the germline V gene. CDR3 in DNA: TGTGCGGCGCGCTCCTACAATGAGCAGTTCTTC. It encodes CAARSYNEQFF.

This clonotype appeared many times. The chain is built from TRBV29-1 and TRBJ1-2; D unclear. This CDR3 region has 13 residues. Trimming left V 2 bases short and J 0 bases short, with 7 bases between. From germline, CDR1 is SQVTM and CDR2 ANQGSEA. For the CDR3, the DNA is TGCAGCGTTGAAAGGGAAGCTAACTATGGCTACACCTTC. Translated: CSVEREANYGYTF.

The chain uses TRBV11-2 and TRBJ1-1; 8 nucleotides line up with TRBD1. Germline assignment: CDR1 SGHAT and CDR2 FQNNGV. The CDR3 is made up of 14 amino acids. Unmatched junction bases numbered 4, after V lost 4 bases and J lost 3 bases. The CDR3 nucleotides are TGTGCCAGCAGCTATACAGGGGGGGACACTGAAGCTTTCTTT. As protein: CASSYTGGDTEAFF. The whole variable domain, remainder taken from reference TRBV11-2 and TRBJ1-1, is EAGVAQSPRYKIIEKRQSVAFWCNPISGHATLYWYQQILGQGPKLLIQFQNNGVVDDSQLPKDRFSAERLKGVDSTLKIQPAKLEDSAVYLCASSYTGGDTEAFFGQGTRLTVV.

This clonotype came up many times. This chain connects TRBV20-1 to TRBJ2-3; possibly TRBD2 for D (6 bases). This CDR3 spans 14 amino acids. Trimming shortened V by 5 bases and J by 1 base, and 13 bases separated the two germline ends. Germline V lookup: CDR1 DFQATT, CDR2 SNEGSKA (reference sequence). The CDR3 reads CSAPPASGTDTQYF. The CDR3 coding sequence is TGCAGTGCTCCCCCGGCTAGCGGCACAGATACGCAGTATTTT.

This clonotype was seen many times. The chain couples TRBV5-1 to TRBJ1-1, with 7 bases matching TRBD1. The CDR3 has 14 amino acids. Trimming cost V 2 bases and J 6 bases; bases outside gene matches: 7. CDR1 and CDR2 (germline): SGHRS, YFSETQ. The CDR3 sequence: CASSLYGQGAEAFF. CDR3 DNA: TGCGCCAGCAGCTTATATGGGCAGGGGGCTGAAGCTTTCTTT.

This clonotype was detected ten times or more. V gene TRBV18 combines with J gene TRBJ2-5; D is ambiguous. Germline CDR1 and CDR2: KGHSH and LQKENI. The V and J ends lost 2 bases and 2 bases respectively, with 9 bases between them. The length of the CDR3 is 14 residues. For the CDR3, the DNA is TGTGCCAGCTCACCAAAGAACGGTCAAGAGACCCAGTACTTC. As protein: CASSPKNGQETQYF.

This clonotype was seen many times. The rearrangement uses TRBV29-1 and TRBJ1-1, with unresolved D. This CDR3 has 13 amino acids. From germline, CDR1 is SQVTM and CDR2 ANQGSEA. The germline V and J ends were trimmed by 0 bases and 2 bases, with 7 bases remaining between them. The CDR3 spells CSVEDIRNTEAFF. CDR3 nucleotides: TGCAGCGTTGAAGATATCAGAAACACTGAAGCTTTCTTT. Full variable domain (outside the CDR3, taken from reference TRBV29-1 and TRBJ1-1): SAVISQKPSRDICQRGTSLTIQCQVDSQVTMMFWYRQQPGQSLTLIATANQGSEATYESGFVIDKFPISRPNLTFSTLTVSNMSPEDSSIYLCSVEDIRNTEAFFGQGTRLTVV.

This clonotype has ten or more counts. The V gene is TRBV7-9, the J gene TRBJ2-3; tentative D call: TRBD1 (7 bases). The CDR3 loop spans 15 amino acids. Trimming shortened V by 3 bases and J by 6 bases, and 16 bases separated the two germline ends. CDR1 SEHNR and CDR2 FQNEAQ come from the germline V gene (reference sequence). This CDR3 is CASSLRTGSGDTQYF. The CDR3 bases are TGTGCCAGCAGCTTGAGGACAGGTAGCGGCGATACGCAGTATTTT.

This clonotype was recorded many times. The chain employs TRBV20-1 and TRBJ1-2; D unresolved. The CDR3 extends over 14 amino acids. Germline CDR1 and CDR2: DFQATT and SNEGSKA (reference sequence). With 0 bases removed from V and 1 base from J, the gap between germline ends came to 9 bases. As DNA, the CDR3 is TGCAGTGCTAGAGATGCAGGCGGTAACTATGGCTACACCTTC. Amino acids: CSARDAGGNYGYTF.

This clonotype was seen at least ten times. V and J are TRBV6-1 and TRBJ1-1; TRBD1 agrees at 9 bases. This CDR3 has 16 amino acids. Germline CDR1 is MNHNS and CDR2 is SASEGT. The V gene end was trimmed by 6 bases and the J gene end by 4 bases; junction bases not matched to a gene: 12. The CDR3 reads CASRPGTGLFGTEAFF. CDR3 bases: TGTGCCAGCAGGCCCGGGACAGGGCTCTTCGGCACTGAAGCTTTCTTT.

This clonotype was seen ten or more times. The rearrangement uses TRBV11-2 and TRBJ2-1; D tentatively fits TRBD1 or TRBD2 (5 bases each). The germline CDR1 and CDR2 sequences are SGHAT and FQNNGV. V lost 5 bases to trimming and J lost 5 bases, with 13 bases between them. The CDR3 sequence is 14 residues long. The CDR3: CASSPRERDNEQFF. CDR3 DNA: TGTGCCAGCAGCCCCAGGGAGCGCGACAATGAGCAGTTCTTC.

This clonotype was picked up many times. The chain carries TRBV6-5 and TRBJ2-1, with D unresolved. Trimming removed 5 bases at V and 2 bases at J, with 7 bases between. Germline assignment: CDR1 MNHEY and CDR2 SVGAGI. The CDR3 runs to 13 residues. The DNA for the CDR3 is TGTGCCAGCAGTAACCGGGCCTACAATGAGCAGTTCTTC. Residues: CASSNRAYNEQFF.

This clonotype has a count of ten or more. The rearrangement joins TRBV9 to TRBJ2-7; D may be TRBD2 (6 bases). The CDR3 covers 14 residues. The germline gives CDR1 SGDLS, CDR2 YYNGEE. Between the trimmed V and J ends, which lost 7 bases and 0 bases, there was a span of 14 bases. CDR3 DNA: TGTGCCAGCTCCAGTGGCGGGGCCTCCTACGAGCAGTACTTC. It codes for CASSSGGASYEQYF.

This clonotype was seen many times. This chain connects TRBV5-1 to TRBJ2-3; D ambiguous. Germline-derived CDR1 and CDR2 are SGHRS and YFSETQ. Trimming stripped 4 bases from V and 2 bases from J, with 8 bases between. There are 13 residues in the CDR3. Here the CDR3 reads CASSPDNTDTQYF. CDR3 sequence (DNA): TGCGCCAGCAGCCCAGACAACACAGATACGCAGTATTTT.

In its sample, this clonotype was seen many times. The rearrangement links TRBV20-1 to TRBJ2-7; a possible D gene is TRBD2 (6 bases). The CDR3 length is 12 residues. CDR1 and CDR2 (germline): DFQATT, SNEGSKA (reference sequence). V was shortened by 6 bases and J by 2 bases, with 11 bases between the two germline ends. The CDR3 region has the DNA TGCAGTGCAACAGGAGGGACCTACGAGCAGTACTTC. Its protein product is CSATGGTYEQYF.

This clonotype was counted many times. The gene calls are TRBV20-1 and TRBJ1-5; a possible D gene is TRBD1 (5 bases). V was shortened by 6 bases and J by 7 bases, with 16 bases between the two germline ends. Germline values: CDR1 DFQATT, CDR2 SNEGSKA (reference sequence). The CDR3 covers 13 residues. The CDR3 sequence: CSAPSQGGQPQHF. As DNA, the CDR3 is TGCAGTGCCCCATCTCAGGGTGGACAGCCCCAGCATTTT.

The DNA for the CDR3 is TGTGCCACTCATACACAGGGACCAGATGAGCAGTTCTTC. Encoded protein: CATHTQGPDEQFF. The chain combines TRBV19 with TRBJ2-1; D might be TRBD1 (6 bases). CDR3 length: 13 amino acids. Per germline, CDR1 LNHDA and CDR2 SQIVND (reference sequence). V lost 10 bases and J 8 bases, leaving 18 bases between the germline ends. Drawing the rest from reference TRBV19 and TRBJ2-1, the complete variable domain is DGGITQSPKYLFRKEGQNVTLSCEQNLNHDAMYWYRQDPGQGLRLIYYSQIVNDFQKGDIAEGYSVSREKKESFPLTVTSAQKNPTAFYLCATHTQGPDEQFFGPGTRLTVL.

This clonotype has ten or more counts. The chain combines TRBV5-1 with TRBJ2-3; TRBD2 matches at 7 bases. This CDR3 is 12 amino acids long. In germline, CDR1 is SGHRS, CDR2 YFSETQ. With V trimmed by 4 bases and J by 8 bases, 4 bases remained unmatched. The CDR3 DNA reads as TGCGCCAGCAGCGATACGGGAGGTACGCAGTATTTT. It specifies CASSDTGGTQYF.

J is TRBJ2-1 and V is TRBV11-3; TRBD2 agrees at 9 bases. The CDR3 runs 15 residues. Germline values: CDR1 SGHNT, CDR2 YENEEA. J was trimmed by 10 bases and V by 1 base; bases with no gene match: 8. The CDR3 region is CASSLGLAGFEEQFF. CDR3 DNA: TGTGCCAGCAGCTTAGGTCTAGCGGGATTTGAAGAGCAGTTCTTC. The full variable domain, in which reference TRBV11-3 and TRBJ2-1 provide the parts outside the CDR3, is EAGVVQSPRYKIIEKKQPVAFWCNPISGHNTLYWYLQNLGQGPELLIRYENEEAVDDSQLPKDRFSAERLKGVDSTLKIQPAELGDSAVYLCASSLGLAGFEEQFFGPGTRLTVL.

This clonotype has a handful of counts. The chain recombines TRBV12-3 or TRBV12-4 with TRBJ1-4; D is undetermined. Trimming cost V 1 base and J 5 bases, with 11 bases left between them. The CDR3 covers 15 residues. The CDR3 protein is CASSLGRQRNEKLFF. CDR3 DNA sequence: TGTGCCAGCAGTTTAGGCCGGCAGAGAAATGAAAAACTGTTTTTT.

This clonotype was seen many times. The CDR3 nucleotides are TGTGCCGCAGAGGAGTCAGGCTATGGCTACACCTTC. Protein sequence: CAAEESGYGYTF. The chain carries TRBV28 and TRBJ1-2; D remains ambiguous. Germline V CDR1 and CDR2: MDHEN, SYDVKM. Trimming pared 11 bases from V and 4 bases from J, leaving 14 bases between. The CDR3 covers 12 residues.

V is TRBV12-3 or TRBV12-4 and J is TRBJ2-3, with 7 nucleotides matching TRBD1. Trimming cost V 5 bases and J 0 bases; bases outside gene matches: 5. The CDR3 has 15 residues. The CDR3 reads CASSPVTGSTDTQYF. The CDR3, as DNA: TGTGCCAGCAGTCCGGTGACAGGGAGCACAGATACGCAGTATTTT.

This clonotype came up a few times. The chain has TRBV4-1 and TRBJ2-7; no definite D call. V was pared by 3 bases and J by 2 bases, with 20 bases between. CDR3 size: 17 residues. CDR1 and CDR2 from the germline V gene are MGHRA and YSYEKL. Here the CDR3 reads CASSHTPRPKFTYEQYF. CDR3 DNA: TGCGCCAGCAGCCACACCCCGAGGCCGAAGTTTACCTACGAGCAGTACTTC.

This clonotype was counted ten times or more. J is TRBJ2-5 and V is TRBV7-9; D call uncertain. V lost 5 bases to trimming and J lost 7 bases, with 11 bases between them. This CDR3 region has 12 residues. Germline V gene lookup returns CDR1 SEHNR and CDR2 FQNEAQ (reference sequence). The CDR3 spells CASSLRLGTQYF. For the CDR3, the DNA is TGTGCCAGCAGCCTTAGGTTGGGGACCCAGTACTTC.

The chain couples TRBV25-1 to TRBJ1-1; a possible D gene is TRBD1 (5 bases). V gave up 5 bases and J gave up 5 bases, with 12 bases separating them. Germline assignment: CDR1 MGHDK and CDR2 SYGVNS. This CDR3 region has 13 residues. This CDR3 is CASSPVEGTEAFF. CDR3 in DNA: TGTGCCAGCAGTCCCGTGGAGGGGACTGAAGCTTTCTTT.